One sample yielded the 30 T cell receptor beta chains listed below, sequenced in a study of T cells in women clearing cervical HPV infection. Clones were sequenced by immunoSEQ multiplex PCR, and TCRdb holds only the in-frame ones, with some missing. With around 17,000 clones in the sample, the ten largest clones hold more than 5.5%. The sample comprised blood buffy coat. The receptors here all came from a woman aged 18 to 75 with a cervical HPV16 infection that either progressed to CIN3+ or cleared (not recorded which).

Concerning this clone itself: The sequenced fragment ends 3 residues before the CDR3 boundary, so the rest is inferred from the germline J gene. The V call is TRBV5-6, the J call TRBJ1-5, with D possibly matching TRBD1 (5 bases). The germline V gene has CDR1 SGHDT and CDR2 YYEEEE. The CDR3 has 15 amino acids. Deletions cut 3 bases from V and 5 bases from J, with 15 bases between. CDR3 sequence: CASSSSGRGDQPQHF. The part of the CDR3 DNA that was read is TGTGCCAGCAGCTCTTCTGGGAGAGGGGATCAGCCC.

In the case of this clone: The sequenced fragment ends 3 residues before the CDR3 boundary, so the rest is inferred from the germline J gene. J is TRBJ2-7 and V is TRBV12-3 or TRBV12-4; the match to TRBD2 covers 9 bases. CDR3 length equals 14 residues. V shed 6 bases and J 6 bases; nucleotides not matched to a gene: 9. CDR3 loop: CASRPGREGGEQYF. The CDR3 bases that were read are TGTGCCAGCAGGCCCGGGCGGGAGGGAGGCGAG.

Regarding this clone: Germline and junction disagree at one end, which may indicate a read error. The missing CDR3 end, 3 residues past where the read stops, is filled in from the germline J gene. The V call is TRBV4-2, the J call TRBJ2-7; 10 bases are a match to TRBD2. The CDR3 totals 17 residues. CDR1 and CDR2 (germline): LGHNA, YNFKEQ. CDR3 amino acids: CASSQALTSGDSYEQYF. CDR3 bases read: TGCGCCAGCAGCCAAGCCCTAACTAGCGGGGACTCCTACGAG.

About this clone itself: With the read ending 3 residues before the CDR3 end, the germline J gene is used to fill in that end. The rearrangement links TRBV5-1 to TRBJ2-3; tentative D call: TRBD1 (6 bases). The CDR3 is 17 residues long. Germline V CDR1 and CDR2: SGHRS, YFSETQ. V lost 0 bases, J lost 2 bases, and 16 bases lay in between. The part of the CDR3 DNA that was read is TGCGCCAGCAGCTTGGGGGCACCACAGGGATACACAGATACG. Amino acid sequence: CASSLGAPQGYTDT. In full, the CDR3 reads CASSLGAPQGYTDTQYF.

CDR3 region: CASSQETGNAEAFF. Incomplete CDR3 DNA: TGTGCCAGCAGCCAAGAGACAGGGAATGCTGAA. This sequence joins TRBV14 and TRBJ1-1, with 7 positions matching TRBD1. With the read ending 3 residues before the CDR3 end, the germline J gene is used to fill in that end. V was pared by 0 bases and J by 6 bases, with 4 bases of the junction left unmatched. This CDR3 has 14 residues. The germline V gene encodes CDR1 SGHDN and CDR2 FVKESK.

As concerns this clone: The CDR3 extends 3 residues past the end of the read, so its final part is completed from the germline J gene. The genes are TRBV2 and TRBJ2-7; D unclear. V was clipped by 5 bases and J by 5 bases, with 13 bases between them. Germline CDR1 is SNHLY and CDR2 is FYNNEI. CDR3 length: 13 amino acids. CDR3 residues: CASSLGRADEQYF. Partial CDR3 DNA: TGTGCCAGCAGTTTAGGAAGGGCCGACGAG.

A remark on this clone: The CDR3 extends 3 residues past the end of the read, so its final part is completed from the germline J gene. This chain connects TRBV7-2 to TRBJ1-2; no clear D. The CDR3 extends over 14 amino acids. Germline V gene data show CDR1 as SGHTA and CDR2 as FQGNSA. Deletions cut 5 bases from V and 6 bases from J, with 16 bases between. The DNA read from the CDR3 is TGTGCCAGCAGCCTTACAGACGGAGCAAATGGC. This translates into CASSLTDGANG. The entire CDR3 reads CASSLTDGANGYTF.

Regarding this clone: The read gets to within 3 residues of the CDR3 end, and the germline J gene fills in the rest. The J gene is TRBJ1-3, the V gene TRBV20-1; 12 bases agree with TRBD1. CDR1 and CDR2 from the germline V gene are DFQATT and SNEGSKA (reference sequence). V lost 7 bases, J lost 4 bases, and 5 bases stayed unmatched. CDR3 length: 14 residues. The CDR3 sequence is CSVRDRGPGNTIYF. The sequenced CDR3 bases are TGCAGTGTCCGGGACAGGGGGCCCGGAAACACC.

Regarding this clone: The CDR3 goes on 3 residues after the read ends, and that part is filled in from the germline J gene. The gene calls are TRBV5-5 and TRBJ2-7, with a tentative D call TRBD1 (6 bases). There are 12 residues in the CDR3. Germline V gene lookup returns CDR1 SGHKS and CDR2 YYEKEE (reference sequence). Trimming cost V 4 bases and J 6 bases, with 11 bases left between them. CDR3 DNA (partial): TGTGCCAGCAGCAAGGGGGTGGGCGAG. Protein: CASSKGVGE. The CDR3 reads in full as CASSKGVGEQYF.

Details on this clone: The read ends 3 residues shy of where the CDR3 ends; the end is completed using the germline J gene. The V and J genes are TRBV28 and TRBJ1-1; TRBD1 agrees at 7 bases. V lost 6 bases to trimming and J lost 3 bases; unmatched junction nucleotides: 4. Germline V gives CDR1 MDHEN, CDR2 SYDVKM. The CDR3 runs 13 residues. CDR3 DNA (partial): TGTGCCAGCAGACAGGGGAGAGACACTGAA. Encoded protein: CASRQGRDTE. The whole CDR3 is CASRQGRDTEAFF.

Turning to this clone: The CDR3 goes on 3 residues after the read ends, and that part is filled in from the germline J gene. The rearrangement uses TRBV5-6 and TRBJ2-7; 9 bases align to TRBD1. Germline V gene sequence: CDR1 SGHDT, CDR2 YYEEEE. This CDR3 spans 13 amino acids. V lost 6 bases and J lost 4; bases outside the gene matches: 5. The CDR3 spells CASTGQGYYEQYF. The sequenced CDR3 bases are TGTGCCAGCACCGGACAGGGGTATTACGAG.

On this clone: The sequence runs out 3 residues before the end of the CDR3; the remainder is reconstructed from the germline J gene. The rearrangement links TRBV30 to TRBJ2-1, with 7 bases that match TRBD2. In germline, CDR1 is GTSNPN, CDR2 SVGIG (reference sequence). The CDR3 is 15 amino acids. Trimming removed 3 bases from V and 0 bases from J; junction bases left unmatched: 5. The CDR3 bases that were read are TGTGCCTGGAGGGGGCGGGGGAGCTCCTACAATGAG. Its translation: CAWRGRGSSYNE. The complete CDR3 protein is CAWRGRGSSYNEQFF.

About this clone: The CDR3 end lies 3 residues beyond the end of the read and is filled in from the germline J gene. The chain recombines TRBV4-1 with TRBJ2-7; 10 nucleotides match TRBD2. This CDR3 is built from 14 residues. Germline V gives CDR1 MGHRA, CDR2 YSYEKL. The trim removed 1 base at V and 3 bases at J, leaving 0 bases unmatched. CDR3 DNA (partial): TGCGCCAGCAGCCAAGCTAGCGGGGGCTACGAG. Translating it yields CASSQASGGYE. From start to end, the CDR3 is CASSQASGGYEQYF.

As to this clone: The read falls 3 residues short of the CDR3 end, and the missing part is taken from the germline J gene. V is TRBV14 and J is TRBJ2-1, with D perhaps matching TRBD1 (6 bases). The CDR3 length is 13 residues. V lost 11 bases to trimming and J lost 1 base, with 12 bases between them. The V gene's germline CDR1 is SGHDN and CDR2 FVKESK. The part of the CDR3 DNA that was read is TGTGCCCAGAGACAGGTATCCTACAATGAG. This gives the protein CAQRQVSYNE. The whole CDR3 protein is CAQRQVSYNEQFF.

Turning to this clone: The CDR3 goes on 3 residues after the read ends, and that part is filled in from the germline J gene. This sequence joins TRBV6-2 or TRBV6-3 and TRBJ2-3; D remains unclear. V lost 3 bases, J lost 1 base, and 8 bases lay in between. Looked up from germline, CDR1 is MNHEY and CDR2 is SVGEGT. The CDR3 is made up of 14 amino acids. The DNA read from the CDR3 is TGTGCCAGCAGTTATACCAGTGGCACAGATACG. This encodes CASSYTSGTDT. The whole CDR3 is CASSYTSGTDTQYF.

With respect to this clone: Read coverage stops 3 residues before the CDR3 terminus; the germline J gene supplies the remainder. The chain couples TRBV14 to TRBJ2-7; D may be TRBD1 (5 bases). The CDR3 is 15 amino acids. The V and J ends lost 1 base and 3 bases respectively, with 13 bases between them. Germline V CDR1 and CDR2: SGHDN, FVKESK. CDR3 in amino acids: CASSQVRSQGYEQYF. The covered CDR3 bases are TGTGCCAGCAGCCAAGTCCGGAGCCAGGGCTACGAG.

With respect to this clone: The DNA ends 3 residues before the CDR3 does, and the rest of the CDR3 is filled in from the germline J gene. V gene TRBV20-1 combines with J gene TRBJ2-1; 9 positions agree with TRBD2. J lost 3 bases, V lost 5 bases, and 8 bases had no gene match. CDR1 and CDR2 from the germline V gene are DFQATT and SNEGSKA (reference sequence). This CDR3 has 15 amino acids. The DNA read from the CDR3 is TGCAGTGCTGCGACAGCGGGGGGCTTCTACAATGAG. Translation: CSAATAGGFYNE. The full CDR3 protein reads CSAATAGGFYNEQFF.

Of note for this clone: The CDR3 extends 3 residues past the end of the read, so its final part is completed from the germline J gene. The chain combines TRBV5-1 with TRBJ2-1, with TRBD2 identical over 12 bases. V dropped 0 bases and J dropped 7; count of bases not matched to a gene: 5. This CDR3 spans 16 amino acids. Germline values: CDR1 SGHRS, CDR2 YFSETQ. CDR3 residues: CASSLEGTSGHNEQFF. The sequenced part of the CDR3 DNA is TGCGCCAGCAGCTTGGAGGGGACTAGCGGGCATAATGAG. The full variable domain, with the rest looked up from reference TRBV5-1 and TRBJ2-1, is KAGVTQTPRYLIKTRGQQVTLSCSPISGHRSVSWYQQTPGQGLQFLFEYFSETQRNKGNFPGRFSGRQFSNSRSEMNVSTLELGDSALYLCASSLEGTSGHNEQFFGPGTRLTVL.

With regard to this clone: The read gets to within 3 residues of the CDR3 end, and the germline J gene fills in the rest. The J gene is TRBJ1-2, the V gene TRBV12-3 or TRBV12-4; TRBD1 might be the D (5 bases). V lost 5 bases and J 4 bases, leaving 11 bases between the germline ends. The CDR3 has 13 residues. CDR3 in amino acids: CASSAHGGYGYTF. CDR3 DNA (partial): TGTGCCAGCAGTGCCCACGGGGGCTATGGC.

On this clone: The read comes to an end 3 residues before the CDR3 does, leaving the germline J gene to fill in the end. The rearrangement joins TRBV7-8 to TRBJ2-7; tentative D call: TRBD1 (5 bases). V was clipped by 4 bases and J by 3 bases, with 10 bases between them. Germline V CDR1 and CDR2: SGHVS, FQNEAQ. The CDR3 totals 13 residues. CDR3 region: CASSWQGGYEQYF. Partial CDR3 DNA: TGTGCCAGCAGCTGGCAGGGTGGCTACGAG. Full variable domain (remainder filled in from reference TRBV7-8 and TRBJ2-7): GAGVSQSPRYKVAKRGQDVALRCDPISGHVSLFWYQQALGQGPEFLTYFQNEAQLDKSGLPSDRFFAERPEGSVSTLKIQRTQQEDSAVYLCASSWQGGYEQYFGPGTRLTVT.

According to its frequency, this clone is medium-sized. Read coverage stops 3 residues before the CDR3 terminus; the germline J gene supplies the remainder. The chain is built from TRBV19 and TRBJ2-1; TRBD1 aligns across 7 bases. Per germline, CDR1 LNHDA and CDR2 SQIVND (reference sequence). Germline trimming cut 4 bases from V and 0 bases from J; bases unmatched to any gene: 6. The CDR3 runs to 16 residues. Incomplete CDR3 DNA: TGTGCCAGTAGTACCGACAGGGAGAGCTCCTACAATGAG. This encodes CASSTDRESSYNE. The complete CDR3 protein is CASSTDRESSYNEQFF.

Regarding this clone: The DNA ends 3 residues before the CDR3 does, and the rest of the CDR3 is filled in from the germline J gene. The chain links TRBV30 to TRBJ1-4; TRBD1 matches 7 bases. The germline gives CDR1 GTSNPN, CDR2 SVGIG (reference sequence). V dropped 1 base and J dropped 8; count of bases not matched to a gene: 7. This CDR3 region has 14 residues. The CDR3: CAWSGDREKEKLFF. The covered CDR3 bases are TGTGCCTGGAGTGGGGACAGAGAAAAGGAAAAA.

The sequenced part of the CDR3 DNA is TGTGCCAGCAGTCACCGCGGGGGGACCTTAGGGAATCGGGACGAG. This codes for CASSHRGGTLGNRDE. The whole CDR3 region reads CASSHRGGTLGNRDEQYF. The chain carries TRBV27 and TRBJ2-7; 8 bases agree with TRBD2. The CDR3 extends 3 residues past the end of the read, so its final part is completed from the germline J gene. Trimming at V came to 5 bases and at J to 5 bases, leaving 20 bases not matched to a gene. The CDR3 contains 18 residues. Looked up from germline, CDR1 is MNHEY and CDR2 is SMNVEV (reference sequence).

Note on this clone: The CDR3 is cut off 3 residues early in the read; its end comes from the germline J gene. V is TRBV4-1 and J is TRBJ1-1, with 8 bases aligning to TRBD1. The V and J ends lost 3 bases and 1 base, in that order; junction bases with no gene match: 4. Germline CDR1 MGHRA, CDR2 YSYEKL. There are 15 residues in the CDR3. The covered CDR3 bases are TGCGCCAGCAGCCAGGGAGACAGGGGGAACACTGAA. Protein product: CASSQGDRGNTE. The entire CDR3 protein is CASSQGDRGNTEAFF.

As to this clone: From the germline J gene comes the end of the CDR3, since the read stops 3 residues before it. The J gene is TRBJ2-7, the V gene TRBV19; 8 nucleotides line up with TRBD1. CDR1 LNHDA and CDR2 SQIVND come from the germline V gene (reference sequence). The CDR3 runs 12 residues. The V segment lost 9 bases and the J segment 3 bases; nucleotides outside the gene matches: 4. The covered CDR3 bases are TGTGCCAGCGGACAGGGAGGCTACGAG. Protein product: CASGQGGYE. The full CDR3 protein reads CASGQGGYEQYF.

A note on this clone: The sequenced fragment ends 3 residues before the CDR3 boundary, so the rest is inferred from the germline J gene. The chain combines TRBV7-9 with TRBJ1-2; 9 bases are a match to TRBD1. V shed 5 bases and J 7 bases; nucleotides not matched to a gene: 5. The CDR3 contains 13 residues. Germline V gives CDR1 SEHNR, CDR2 FQNEAQ (reference sequence). CDR3: CASSTGQGGGYTF. CDR3 bases read: TGTGCCAGCAGCACGGGACAGGGAGGTGGC.

Notes on this clone: The CDR3 goes on 3 residues after the read ends, and that part is filled in from the germline J gene. The rearrangement joins TRBV4-2 to TRBJ2-3; TRBD1 is a possible D gene (6 bases). Germline values: CDR1 LGHNA, CDR2 YNFKEQ. The CDR3 has 15 amino acids. Trimming took 0 bases from V and 0 from J, leaving 7 bases between them. This chain's CDR3 is CASSQDRGSTDTQYF. The covered CDR3 bases are TGTGCCAGCAGCCAAGATAGGGGGAGCACAGATACG.

A word on this clone: Read data end 3 residues before the CDR3 end; the end is taken from the germline J gene. The chain couples TRBV20-1 to TRBJ2-7, with TRBD2 matching over 9 bases. The CDR3 is 12 amino acids. Germline values: CDR1 DFQATT, CDR2 SNEGSKA (reference sequence). The trim removed 6 bases at V and 5 bases at J, leaving 5 bases unmatched. The CDR3 reads CSASGTSHEQYF. The covered CDR3 bases are TGCAGTGCCTCCGGGACTAGCCACGAG.

Worth noting for this clone: One end of the junction fails to match germline, which may point to a read error. The part of the CDR3 DNA that was read is TGCAGTGCGAGAGGACTAGCGGGGTACACAGATACG. Amino acid sequence: CSARGLAGYTDT. The entire CDR3 is CSARGLAGYTDTQYF. V and J are TRBV20-1 and TRBJ2-3; 12 bases are shared with TRBD2. With the read ending 3 residues before the CDR3 end, the germline J gene is used to fill in that end. The CDR3 totals 15 residues. The germline CDR1 and CDR2 sequences are DFQATT and SNEGSKA (reference sequence).

As regards this clone: The sequenced fragment ends 3 residues before the CDR3 boundary, so the rest is inferred from the germline J gene. The rearrangement joins TRBV5-6 to TRBJ2-3, with D perhaps TRBD2 (7 bases). The CDR3 contains 15 residues. CDR1 SGHDT and CDR2 YYEEEE come from the germline V gene. V shed 3 bases and J shed 2 bases, with 13 bases lying between them. Incomplete CDR3 DNA: TGTGCCAGCAGCTCTCCGGGGGGCCTCACAGATACG. This translates into CASSSPGGLTDT. From start to end, the CDR3 is CASSSPGGLTDTQYF.